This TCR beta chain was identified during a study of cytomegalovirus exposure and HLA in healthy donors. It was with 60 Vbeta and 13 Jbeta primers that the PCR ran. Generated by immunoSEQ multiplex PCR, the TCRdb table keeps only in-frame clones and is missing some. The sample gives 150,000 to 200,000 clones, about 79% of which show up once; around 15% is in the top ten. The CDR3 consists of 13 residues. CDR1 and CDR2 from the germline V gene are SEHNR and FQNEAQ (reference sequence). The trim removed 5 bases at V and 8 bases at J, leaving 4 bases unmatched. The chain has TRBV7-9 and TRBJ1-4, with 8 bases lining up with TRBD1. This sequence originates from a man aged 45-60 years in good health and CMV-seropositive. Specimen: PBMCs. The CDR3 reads CASSPDRGEKLFF. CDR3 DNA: TGTGCCAGCAGCCCAGACAGGGGAGAAAAACTGTTTTTT.